The rows below give T cell receptor beta chains drawn from one sample of a study of CD8+ T cells in alopecia areata. Sequencing was performed with immunoSEQ multiplex PCR; in TCRdb, only in-frame clones are kept and a portion is missing. The sample has about 130,000 clones, 45% to 65% seen once. The sequencing here drew on CD4+ T cells sorted from blood, taken at week 0. These receptors were obtained from a human donor with alopecia areata. Each CDR3 is given without its conserved first and last residue. A D gene is named only where the DNA matches it firmly.

ASSLGSSSSGANVLT	.	TRBV5-1	TRBJ2-6	15
ASSIPGRLSYNEQF	.	TRBV19	TRBJ2-1	14
ASSQGAGDEKLF	.	TRBV4-1	TRBJ1-4	12
ASTDTSGHTFQETQY	TRBD2	TRBV28	TRBJ2-5	15
ASRPGLATDTQY	TRBD2	TRBV7-2	TRBJ2-3	12
ASSTGRVDTQY	.	TRBV7-9	TRBJ2-3	11
ASSYSGGRGSYEQY	.	TRBV6-5	TRBJ2-7	14
SVWAGTVTYEQY	.	TRBV29-1	.	12
ASSSDRDLEQY	TRBD1	TRBV7-6	TRBJ2-7	11
ASSDTGSGTGELF	.	TRBV25-1	TRBJ2-2	13
ASSLPDGYGYT	.	TRBV25-1	TRBJ1-2	11
ASGTYKNEQF	.	TRBV6-5	TRBJ2-1	10
ASGAQSNTEAF	.	TRBV11-3	TRBJ1-1	11
ASSHGQNIYEQY	.	TRBV5-4	TRBJ2-7	12
AWRLSMNTEAF	.	TRBV30	TRBJ1-1	11
ASSLDPTGNNYGYT	.	TRBV7-2	TRBJ1-2	14
ASSPRASQAAF	.	TRBV11-3	TRBJ1-1	11